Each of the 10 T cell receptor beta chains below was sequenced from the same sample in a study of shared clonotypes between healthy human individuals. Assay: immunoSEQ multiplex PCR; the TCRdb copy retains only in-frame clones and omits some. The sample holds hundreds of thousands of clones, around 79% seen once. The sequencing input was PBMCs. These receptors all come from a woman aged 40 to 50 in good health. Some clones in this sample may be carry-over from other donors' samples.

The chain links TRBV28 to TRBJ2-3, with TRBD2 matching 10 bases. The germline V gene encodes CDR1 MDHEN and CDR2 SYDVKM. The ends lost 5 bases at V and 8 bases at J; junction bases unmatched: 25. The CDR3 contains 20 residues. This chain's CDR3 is CASSMGPIRSGRAGGGTQYF. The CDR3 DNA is TGTGCCAGCAGTATGGGACCGATAAGGAGCGGGAGGGCCGGGGGTGGTACGCAGTATTTT.

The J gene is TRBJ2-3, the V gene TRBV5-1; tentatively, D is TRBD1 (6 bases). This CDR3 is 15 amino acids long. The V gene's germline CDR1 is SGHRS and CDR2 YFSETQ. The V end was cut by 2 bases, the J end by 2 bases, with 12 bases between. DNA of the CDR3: TGCGCCAGCAGCTTAGGACAGCGGTACACAGATACGCAGTATTTT. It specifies CASSLGQRYTDTQYF.

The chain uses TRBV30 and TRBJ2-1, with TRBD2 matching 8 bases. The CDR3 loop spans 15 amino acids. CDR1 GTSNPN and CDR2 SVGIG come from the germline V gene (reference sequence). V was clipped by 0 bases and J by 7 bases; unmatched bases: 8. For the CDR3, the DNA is TGTGCCTGGAGTGTAGCAGCGGGAGAATGGAATGAGCAGTTCTTC. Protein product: CAWSVAAGEWNEQFF.

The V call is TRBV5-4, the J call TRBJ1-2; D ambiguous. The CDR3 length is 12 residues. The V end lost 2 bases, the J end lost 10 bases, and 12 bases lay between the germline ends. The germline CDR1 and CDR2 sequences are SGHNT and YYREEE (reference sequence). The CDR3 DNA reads TGTGCCAGCAGCTTCGGCGACGGGTTCTACACCTTC. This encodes CASSFGDGFYTF.

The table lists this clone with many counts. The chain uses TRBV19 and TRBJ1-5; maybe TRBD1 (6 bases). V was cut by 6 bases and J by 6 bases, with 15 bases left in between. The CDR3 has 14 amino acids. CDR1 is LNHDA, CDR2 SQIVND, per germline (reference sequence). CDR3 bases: TGTGCCAGTAGCCCTACAGGGAGTAGTCAGCCCCAGCATTTT. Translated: CASSPTGSSQPQHF.

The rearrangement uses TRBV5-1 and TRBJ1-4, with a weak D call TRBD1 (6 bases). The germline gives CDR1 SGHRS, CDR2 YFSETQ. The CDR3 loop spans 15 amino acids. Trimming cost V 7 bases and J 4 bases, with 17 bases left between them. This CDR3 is CASSPQGGGNEKLFF. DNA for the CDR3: TGCGCCAGCTCCCCACAGGGTGGGGGTAATGAAAAACTGTTTTTT. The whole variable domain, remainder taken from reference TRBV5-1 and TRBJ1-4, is KAGVTQTPRYLIKTRGQQVTLSCSPISGHRSVSWYQQTPGQGLQFLFEYFSETQRNKGNFPGRFSGRQFSNSRSEMNVSTLELGDSALYLCASSPQGGGNEKLFFGSGTQLSVL.

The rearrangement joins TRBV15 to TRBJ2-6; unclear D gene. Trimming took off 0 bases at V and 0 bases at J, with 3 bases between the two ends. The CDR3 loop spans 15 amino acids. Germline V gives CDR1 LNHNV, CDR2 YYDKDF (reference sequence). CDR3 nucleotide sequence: TGTGCCACCAGCAGAGATCGCTCTGGGGCCAACGTCCTGACTTTC. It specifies CATSRDRSGANVLTF.

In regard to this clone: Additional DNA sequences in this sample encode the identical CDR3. The CDR3 DNA reads TGTGCCAGCAGCTTAGGCGGGGCGAGCACAGATACGCAGTATTTT. Residues: CASSLGGASTDTQYF. The chain recombines TRBV7-6 with TRBJ2-3, with D perhaps TRBD2 (6 bases). V lost 1 base, J lost 0 bases, and 8 bases lay in between. CDR1 and CDR2 (germline): SGHVS, FNYEAQ. This CDR3 has 15 residues. Full variable domain (missing parts from reference TRBV7-6 and TRBJ2-3): GAGVSQSPRYKVTKRGQDVALRCDPISGHVSLYWYRQALGQGPEFLTYFNYEAQQDKSGLPNDRFSAERPEGSISTLTIQRTEQRDSAMYRCASSLGGASTDTQYFGPGTRLTVL.

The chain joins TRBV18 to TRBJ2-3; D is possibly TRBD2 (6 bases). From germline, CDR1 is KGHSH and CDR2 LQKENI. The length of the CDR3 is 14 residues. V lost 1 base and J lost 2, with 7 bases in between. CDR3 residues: CASSPRTNTDTQYF. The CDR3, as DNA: TGTGCCAGCTCACCACGGACTAACACAGATACGCAGTATTTT.

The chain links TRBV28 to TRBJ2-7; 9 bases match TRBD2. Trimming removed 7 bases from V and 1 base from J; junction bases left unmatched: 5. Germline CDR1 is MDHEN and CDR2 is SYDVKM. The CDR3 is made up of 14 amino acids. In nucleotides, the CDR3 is TGTGCCAGCACCACTAGCGGGTTTTCCTACGAGCAGTACTTC. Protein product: CASTTSGFSYEQYF.